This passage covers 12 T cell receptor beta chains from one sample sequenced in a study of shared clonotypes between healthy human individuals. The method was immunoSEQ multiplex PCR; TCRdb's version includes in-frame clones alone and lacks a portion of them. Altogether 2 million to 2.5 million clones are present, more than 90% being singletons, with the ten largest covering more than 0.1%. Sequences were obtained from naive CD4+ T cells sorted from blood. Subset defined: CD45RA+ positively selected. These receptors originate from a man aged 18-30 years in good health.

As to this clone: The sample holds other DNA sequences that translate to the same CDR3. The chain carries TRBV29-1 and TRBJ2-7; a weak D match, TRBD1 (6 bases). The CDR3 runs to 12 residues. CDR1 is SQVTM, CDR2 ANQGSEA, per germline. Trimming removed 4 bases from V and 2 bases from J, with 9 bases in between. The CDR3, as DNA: TGCAGCGTTGTAGACAGGACCTACGAGCAGTACTTC. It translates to CSVVDRTYEQYF.

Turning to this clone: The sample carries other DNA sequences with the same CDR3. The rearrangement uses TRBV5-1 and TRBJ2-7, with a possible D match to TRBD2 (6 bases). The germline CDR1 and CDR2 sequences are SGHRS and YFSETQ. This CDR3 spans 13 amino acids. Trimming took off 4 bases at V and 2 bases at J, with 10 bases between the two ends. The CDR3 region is CASSPGLPYEQYF. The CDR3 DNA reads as TGCGCCAGCAGCCCGGGACTGCCCTACGAGCAGTACTTC.

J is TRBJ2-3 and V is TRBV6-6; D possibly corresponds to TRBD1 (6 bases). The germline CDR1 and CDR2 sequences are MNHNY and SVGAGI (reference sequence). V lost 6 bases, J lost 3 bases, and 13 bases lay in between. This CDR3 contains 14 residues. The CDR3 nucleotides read TGTGCCAGCAGAGAGACAGGATTAACAGATACGCAGTATTTT. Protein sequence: CASRETGLTDTQYF.

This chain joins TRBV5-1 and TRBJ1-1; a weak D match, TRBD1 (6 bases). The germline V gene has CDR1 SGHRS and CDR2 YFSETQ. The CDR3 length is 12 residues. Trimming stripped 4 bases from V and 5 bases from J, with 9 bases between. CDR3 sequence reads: CASSPQGTEAFF. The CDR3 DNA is TGCGCCAGCAGCCCACAGGGTACTGAAGCTTTCTTT.

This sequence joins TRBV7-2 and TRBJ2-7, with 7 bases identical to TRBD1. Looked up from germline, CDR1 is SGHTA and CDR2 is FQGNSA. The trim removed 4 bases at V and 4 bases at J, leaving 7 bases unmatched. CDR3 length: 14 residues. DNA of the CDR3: TGTGCCAGCAGCTCACCCGGGACAGAGTACGAGCAGTACTTC. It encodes CASSSPGTEYEQYF.

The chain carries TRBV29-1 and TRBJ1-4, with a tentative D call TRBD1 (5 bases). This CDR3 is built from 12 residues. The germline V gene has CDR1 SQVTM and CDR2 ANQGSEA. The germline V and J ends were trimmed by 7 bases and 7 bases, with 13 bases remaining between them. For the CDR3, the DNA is TGCAGCGCCACCGACGGGGCTGAAAAACTGTTTTTT. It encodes CSATDGAEKLFF.

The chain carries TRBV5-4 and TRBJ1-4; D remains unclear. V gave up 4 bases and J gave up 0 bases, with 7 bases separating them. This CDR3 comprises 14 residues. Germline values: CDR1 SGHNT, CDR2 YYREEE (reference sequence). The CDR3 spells CASSTPATNEKLFF. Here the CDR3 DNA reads TGTGCCAGCAGCACTCCTGCAACTAATGAAAAACTGTTTTTT.

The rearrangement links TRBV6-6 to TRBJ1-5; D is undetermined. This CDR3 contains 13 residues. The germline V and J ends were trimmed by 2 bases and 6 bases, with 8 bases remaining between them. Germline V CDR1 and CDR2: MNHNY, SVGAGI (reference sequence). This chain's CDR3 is CASSYDMGQPQHF. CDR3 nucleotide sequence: TGTGCCAGCAGTTACGATATGGGTCAGCCCCAGCATTTT.

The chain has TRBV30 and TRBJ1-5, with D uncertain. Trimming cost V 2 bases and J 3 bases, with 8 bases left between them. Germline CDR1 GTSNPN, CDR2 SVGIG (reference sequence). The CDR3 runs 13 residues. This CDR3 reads CAWSIDDNQPQHF. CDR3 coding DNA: TGTGCCTGGAGTATAGATGACAATCAGCCCCAGCATTTT.

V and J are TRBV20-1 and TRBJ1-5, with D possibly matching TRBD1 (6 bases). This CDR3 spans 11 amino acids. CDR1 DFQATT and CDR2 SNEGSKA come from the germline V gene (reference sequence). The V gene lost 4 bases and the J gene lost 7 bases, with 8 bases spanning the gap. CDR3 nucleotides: TGCAGTGCTACAGGGGTACAGCCCCAGCATTTT. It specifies CSATGVQPQHF.

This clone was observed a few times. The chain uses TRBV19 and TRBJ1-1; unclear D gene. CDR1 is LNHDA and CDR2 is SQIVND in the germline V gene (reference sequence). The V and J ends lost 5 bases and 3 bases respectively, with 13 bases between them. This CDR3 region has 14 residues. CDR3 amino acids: CASSGRFMDTEAFF. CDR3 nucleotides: TGTGCCAGTAGTGGCCGATTCATGGACACTGAAGCTTTCTTT.

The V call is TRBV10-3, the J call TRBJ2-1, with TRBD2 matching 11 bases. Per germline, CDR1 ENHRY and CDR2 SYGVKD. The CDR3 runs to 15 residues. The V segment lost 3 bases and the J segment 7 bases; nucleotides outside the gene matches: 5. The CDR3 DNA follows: TGTGCCATCAGTGACTTAGCGGGAGGGAGAAATGAGCAGTTCTTC. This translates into CAISDLAGGRNEQFF.